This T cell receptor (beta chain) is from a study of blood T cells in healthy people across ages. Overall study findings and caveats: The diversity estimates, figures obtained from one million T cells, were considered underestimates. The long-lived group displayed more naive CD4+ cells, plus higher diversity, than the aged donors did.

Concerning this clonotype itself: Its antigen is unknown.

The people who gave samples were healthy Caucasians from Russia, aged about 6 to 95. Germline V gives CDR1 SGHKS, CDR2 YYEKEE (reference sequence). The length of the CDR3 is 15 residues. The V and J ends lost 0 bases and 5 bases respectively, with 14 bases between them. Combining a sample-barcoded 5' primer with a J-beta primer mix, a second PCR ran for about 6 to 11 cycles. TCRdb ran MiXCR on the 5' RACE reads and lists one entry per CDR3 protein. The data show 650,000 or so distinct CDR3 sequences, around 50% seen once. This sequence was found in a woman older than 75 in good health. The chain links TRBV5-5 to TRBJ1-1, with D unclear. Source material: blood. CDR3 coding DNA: TGTGCCAGCAGCTTGGATTGGAATTTAGCTACTGAAGCTTTCTTT. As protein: CASSLDWNLATEAFF.